These 5 T cell receptor beta chains came from one sample sequenced in a study of regulatory T cells in long-lasting Graves disease. Arm-PCR of CDR3 regions with iRepertoire HTBI primers generated TCR beta libraries. In TCRdb, the multiplex PCR reads were re-called with MiXCR into one record per CDR3 protein. The sample consists of under 800,000 distinct CDR3 sequences, approximately 15% of them appearing once. Documented time point: newly diagnosed GD, antithyroid drugs for less than 3 months. PBMC-derived RNA was used for the TCR library. The same sample was also used in a study of T cells in Graves' hyperthyroidism and ophthalmopathy.

Sequencing was performed on peripheral blood mononuclear cells (PBMCs), taken at new diagnosis, from a patient treated with antithyroid drugs. These receptors were collected from a woman in her thirties with Graves disease.

The chain carries TRBV3-1 and TRBJ2-1; TRBD2 matches at 10 bases. CDR3 length: 16 amino acids. With 2 bases clipped from V and 7 bases from J, the junction kept 8 bases outside the gene matches. The germline V gene has CDR1 LGHDT and CDR2 YNNKEL (reference sequence). CDR3 loop: CASSQSSGGPRNEQFF. CDR3 sequence (DNA): TGTGCCAGCAGCCAATCTAGCGGGGGCCCTCGGAATGAGCAGTTCTTC.

This clonotype showed up many times. The rearrangement joins TRBV30 to TRBJ1-2; D unclear. This CDR3 comprises 12 residues. Trimming shortened V by 5 bases and J by 4 bases, and 11 bases separated the two germline ends. The germline CDR1 and CDR2 sequences are GTSNPN and SVGIG (reference sequence). CDR3 residues: CAWGIRSYGYTF. Here the CDR3 DNA reads TGTGCCTGGGGCATTAGGTCCTATGGCTACACCTTC. The whole variable domain, filled in from reference TRBV30 and TRBJ1-2, reads SQTIHQWPATLVQPVGSPLSLECTVEGTSNPNLYWYRQAAGRGLQLLFYSVGIGQISSEVPQNLSASRPQDRQFILSSKKLLLSDSGFYLCAWGIRSYGYTFGSGTRLTVV.

V usage is TRBV7-3 and J usage is TRBJ1-4, with D perhaps TRBD1 (6 bases). The length of the CDR3 is 17 residues. Trimming removed 5 bases from V and 1 base from J, with 17 bases in between. CDR1 and CDR2 from the germline V gene are SGHTA and FQGTGA. The DNA for the CDR3 is TGTGCCAGCAGCCCCAACGGCGGGACAAGAACTAATGAAAAACTGTTTTTT. Residues: CASSPNGGTRTNEKLFF.

This clonotype was picked up many times. The rearrangement uses TRBV6-5 and TRBJ1-4, with D hard to call. V was cut by 1 base and J by 8 bases, with 8 bases left in between. The CDR3 length is 13 residues. Germline CDR1 and CDR2: MNHEY and SVGAGI. CDR3: CASSYLGAEKLFF. Written as DNA, the CDR3 is TGTGCCAGCAGTTACTTAGGCGCCGAAAAACTGTTTTTT.

This clonotype was seen at least ten times. The chain employs TRBV19 and TRBJ2-2; a possible D gene is TRBD2 (7 bases). This CDR3 spans 14 amino acids. V lost 6 bases and J 5 bases, leaving 13 bases between the germline ends. Germline-derived CDR1 and CDR2 are LNHDA and SQIVND (reference sequence). Written as DNA, the CDR3 is TGTGCCAGTAGAAGCGGGACAAGAACCGGGGAGCTGTTTTTT. Protein: CASRSGTRTGELFF.